The entry below gives a single T cell receptor (beta chain) sequence along with its context. Its antigen is not known. The record originates from a study of Ad26.COV2.S vaccination and SARS-CoV-2 variants. Study-level background: Participants got Ad26.COV2.S intramuscularly, once or twice 56 days apart.

Treatment meaning: around 19 received Ad26.COV2.S at low or high dose, single or two shots; five or six received placebo; per-sample allocation not given. It was on day 63 after the first vaccine or placebo injection that samples were taken. General observations from the study: Non-spike TCR breadth was similar in vaccine and placebo recipients. Individuals receiving vaccine had higher spike-specific TCR breadth than placebo recipients did. The breadth of spike-specific CD8+ and CD4+ T cell responses after vaccination was reportedly substantial.

The CDR3 totals 13 residues. Germline values: CDR1 GTSNPN, CDR2 SVGIG (reference sequence). V was pared by 2 bases and J by 2 bases, with 10 bases between. TCRdb keeps only in-frame clones here, not all; method: immunoSEQ multiplex PCR. This sample carries 400,000 to 450,000 clones, 80% to 95% of them seen once, and the ten largest clones take 10% to 15%. J is TRBJ2-7 and V is TRBV30, with D possibly matching TRBD1 (5 bases). The TCR sequence derives from a person between 18 and 60 years old who received the Ad26.COV2.S COVID-19 vaccine or a placebo. This specimen consisted of peripheral blood, obtained in a trial of Ad26.COV2.S vaccine versus placebo. The CDR3 nucleotides are TGTGCCTGGAGTCTACGGACAACCTACGAGCAGTACTTC. It yields the protein CAWSLRTTYEQYF.